What follows are 26 T cell receptor beta chains derived from one specimen sequenced in a study of shared clonotypes between healthy human individuals. Selected positively for CCR7 and CD45RO-negative, naive CD8 cells excluded terminally differentiated effector memory CD45RA+ cells. Clones were read by immunoSEQ multiplex PCR, and TCRdb kept only the in-frame ones, dropping some. This table holds approximately 2,000,000 clones, about 93% found once. The sample comprised naive CD8+ T cells from PBMCs. All receptors come from a man aged 18 to 29 in good health. Some clones in this sample may be carry-over from other donors' samples.

The CDR3 nucleotides read TGTGCCAGCAGCTTTTACCAGTACTACGAGCAGTACTTC. This sequence encodes CASSFYQYYEQYF. This chain connects TRBV7-2 to TRBJ2-7; D unresolved. Trimming removed 3 bases at V and 3 bases at J, with 9 bases between. Germline-derived CDR1 and CDR2 are SGHTA and FQGNSA. This CDR3 is built from 13 residues.

CDR3 residues: CASDLQGGTEAFF. DNA of the CDR3: TGTGCCAGCGATTTGCAGGGAGGTACTGAAGCTTTCTTT. The chain carries TRBV5-8 and TRBJ1-1, with TRBD1 as a possible D gene (5 bases). The CDR3 totals 13 residues. Trimming stripped 7 bases from V and 5 bases from J, with 15 bases between. Germline CDR1 is SGHTS and CDR2 is YDEGEE.

V and J are TRBV7-2 and TRBJ1-5; no clear D gene. CDR3 length: 13 amino acids. Germline lookup yields CDR1 SGHTA and CDR2 FQGNSA. Trimming left V 1 base short and J 7 bases short, with 8 bases between. CDR3 amino acids: CASSLVSLQPQHF. CDR3 nucleotides: TGTGCCAGCAGCTTAGTTAGTTTGCAGCCCCAGCATTTT.

This chain links TRBV5-8 with TRBJ1-5, with a tentative D call TRBD1 (5 bases). This CDR3 is built from 15 residues. Germline assignment: CDR1 SGHTS and CDR2 YDEGEE. V lost 1 base and J 2 bases, leaving 10 bases between the germline ends. CDR3 in DNA: TGTGCCAGCAGCTTGAGCGGGACGGGCAATCAGCCCCAGCATTTT. It encodes CASSLSGTGNQPQHF.

The chain uses TRBV7-2 and TRBJ2-7; D possibly corresponds to TRBD1 (6 bases). V was cut by 1 base and J by 3 bases, with 10 bases left in between. Germline-derived CDR1 and CDR2 are SGHTA and FQGNSA. The CDR3 runs to 14 residues. DNA for the CDR3: TGTGCCAGCAGCTTAGGCGGACAGAGCTACGAGCAGTACTTC. Amino acid sequence: CASSLGGQSYEQYF.

The sample holds one count of this clone. The CDR3 is CASSLRPRGYTF. In DNA form, the CDR3 reads TGTGCCAGCAGCCTAAGACCGCGCGGCTACACCTTC. The chain links TRBV5-4 to TRBJ1-2; D is unclear. Trimming stripped 4 bases from V and 8 bases from J, with 12 bases between. This CDR3 has 12 residues. Germline CDR1 is SGHNT and CDR2 is YYREEE (reference sequence).

V is TRBV10-3 and J is TRBJ2-1; possible D gene TRBD2, 5 bases. The V end was cut by 5 bases, the J end by 4 bases, with 9 bases between. Germline values: CDR1 ENHRY, CDR2 SYGVKD. The length of the CDR3 is 13 residues. DNA for the CDR3: TGTGCCATCAGTACGGACTTTTACAATGAGCAGTTCTTC. Translation: CAISTDFYNEQFF.

A single count supports this clone. This chain connects TRBV11-2 to TRBJ1-1; TRBD1 matches at 7 bases. Germline V lookup: CDR1 SGHAT, CDR2 FQNNGV. The J segment lost 3 bases and the V segment lost 2 bases, leaving 9 bases of the junction unmatched. There are 16 residues in the CDR3. The DNA of the CDR3 is TGTGCCAGCAGCTTAAAAGGGGGCGCGAGGGACACTGAAGCTTTCTTT. Translated: CASSLKGGARDTEAFF.

This chain connects TRBV10-3 to TRBJ2-3, with D maybe TRBD2 (6 bases). This CDR3 comprises 13 residues. Deletions cut 3 bases from V and 3 bases from J, with 7 bases between. Germline V gene data show CDR1 as ENHRY and CDR2 as SYGVKD. As DNA, the CDR3 is TGTGCCATCAGTGACGGGACTACAGATACGCAGTATTTT. As protein: CAISDGTTDTQYF.

This clone was picked up one time. The gene calls are TRBV11-2 and TRBJ2-2; D may be TRBD1 or TRBD2 (5 bases each). V lost 2 bases and J 3 bases, leaving 10 bases between the germline ends. CDR3 size: 15 residues. From germline, CDR1 is SGHAT and CDR2 FQNNGV. The chain's CDR3 is CASSLRGEYTGELFF. The CDR3 DNA sequence: TGTGCCAGCAGCTTACGAGGGGAGTACACCGGGGAGCTGTTTTTT. The full variable domain, completed using reference TRBV11-2 and TRBJ2-2, is EAGVAQSPRYKIIEKRQSVAFWCNPISGHATLYWYQQILGQGPKLLIQFQNNGVVDDSQLPKDRFSAERLKGVDSTLKIQPAKLEDSAVYLCASSLRGEYTGELFFGEGSRLTVL.

The chain has TRBV7-9 and TRBJ2-1, with D perhaps matching TRBD2 (6 bases). Trimming removed 8 bases at V and 3 bases at J, with 14 bases between. Looked up from germline, CDR1 is SEHNR and CDR2 is FQNEAQ (reference sequence). This CDR3 has 14 amino acids. The CDR3 sequence is CASLSGADYNEQFF. The DNA of the CDR3 is TGTGCCAGCCTATCGGGAGCGGACTACAATGAGCAGTTCTTC.

The V call is TRBV7-3, the J call TRBJ2-2, with D perhaps TRBD1 (5 bases). Per germline, CDR1 SGHTA and CDR2 FQGTGA. The CDR3 totals 15 residues. V gave up 5 bases and J gave up 6 bases, with 16 bases separating them. This CDR3 is CASSLRGPGAGELFF. Here the CDR3 DNA reads TGTGCCAGCAGCCTAAGGGGTCCTGGGGCCGGGGAGCTGTTTTTT.

The genes are TRBV7-9 and TRBJ1-4; a possible D gene is TRBD1 (5 bases). V lost 2 bases and J 8 bases, leaving 18 bases between the germline ends. This CDR3 region has 16 residues. Germline CDR1 is SEHNR and CDR2 is FQNEAQ (reference sequence). The CDR3 DNA reads as TGTGCCAGCAGCTTAACCGAGGGGACGCGTGGAGAAAAACTGTTTTTT. Its translation is CASSLTEGTRGEKLFF.

For this clone: This sample also contains other DNA sequences that code for the same CDR3. V is TRBV27 and J is TRBJ2-1; 7 bases align to TRBD2. The CDR3 length is 17 residues. After removal of 3 bases from V and 4 bases from J, the junction contained 12 bases not matched to a gene. Germline CDR1 is MNHEY and CDR2 is SMNVEV (reference sequence). CDR3 nucleotides: TGTGCCAGCAGTTTGCTTCCTACTAGCGAGTTATACAATGAGCAGTTCTTC. Amino acids: CASSLLPTSELYNEQFF.

With respect to this clone: The sample carries other DNA sequences with the same CDR3. The chain recombines TRBV7-9 with TRBJ1-3; D is possibly TRBD1 (6 bases). From germline, CDR1 is SEHNR and CDR2 FQNEAQ (reference sequence). This CDR3 has 14 residues. V was pared by 1 base and J by 4 bases, with 8 bases between. In nucleotides, the CDR3 is TGTGCCAGCAGCTTAGGGACAGTAGGAAACACCATATATTTT. This codes for CASSLGTVGNTIYF.

The genes are TRBV14 and TRBJ2-7, with TRBD2 identical over 11 bases. Germline V CDR1 and CDR2: SGHDN, FVKESK. The CDR3 is made up of 13 amino acids. V shed 8 bases, J shed 7 bases, and the junction held 7 bases outside the gene matches. The CDR3 nucleotides are TGTGCCAGCGGTAGCGGGAGGGCCTTTGAGCAGTACTTC. Its protein product is CASGSGRAFEQYF.

This chain links TRBV4-1 with TRBJ2-5; 9 bases line up with TRBD2. The germline CDR1 and CDR2 sequences are MGHRA and YSYEKL. The junction had 7 bases not matched to a gene; V was cut back by 1 base and J by 4 bases. The CDR3 runs 16 residues. The CDR3 DNA follows: TGCGCCAGCAGCCAAGGGGCGGGAGGGCCTTTAGAGACCCAGTACTTC. Translated, it gives CASSQGAGGPLETQYF.

The genes are TRBV5-6 and TRBJ2-7; a weak D match, TRBD1 (6 bases). This CDR3 has 13 residues. Germline V gives CDR1 SGHDT, CDR2 YYEEEE. Trimming took off 0 bases at V and 7 bases at J, with 11 bases between the two ends. The CDR3 nucleotides read TGTGCCAGCAGCTTGGCGCCCCAGGGGGAGCAGTACTTC. Translation: CASSLAPQGEQYF. Together with reference TRBV5-6 and TRBJ2-7, the CDR3 gives the full variable domain: DAGVTQSPTHLIKTRGQQVTLRCSPKSGHDTVSWYQQALGQGPQFIFQYYEEEERQRGNFPDRFSGHQFPNYSSELNVNALLLGDSALYLCASSLAPQGEQYFGPGTRLTVT.

The V call is TRBV4-2, the J call TRBJ2-7, with D uncertain. Germline assignment: CDR1 LGHNA and CDR2 YNFKEQ. Trimming took 0 bases from V and 1 from J, leaving 10 bases between them. The CDR3 sequence is 15 residues long. In nucleotides, the CDR3 is TGTGCCAGCAGCCAAGAGAGATTGTTATCCTACGAGCAGTACTTC. It specifies CASSQERLLSYEQYF.

V gene TRBV7-8 combines with J gene TRBJ2-7; no definite D call. CDR3 size: 13 residues. Germline V lookup: CDR1 SGHVS, CDR2 FQNEAQ. V lost 0 bases and J 2 bases, leaving 5 bases between the germline ends. For the CDR3, the DNA is TGTGCCAGCAGCTTAGCAGTTACCTACGAGCAGTACTTC. This codes for CASSLAVTYEQYF.

The V and J genes are TRBV6-5 and TRBJ2-1; D not resolved. Germline lookup yields CDR1 MNHEY and CDR2 SVGAGI. The CDR3 contains 12 residues. V dropped 0 bases and J dropped 10 bases, with 7 bases sitting between them. The CDR3 region has the DNA TGTGCCAGCAGTTACTCTTCCCAAGAGCAGTTCTTC. The encoded protein is CASSYSSQEQFF.

The J gene is TRBJ1-5, the V gene TRBV19; 7 nucleotides line up with TRBD1. This CDR3 spans 13 amino acids. V lost 5 bases and J lost 4; bases outside the gene matches: 2. Per germline, CDR1 LNHDA and CDR2 SQIVND (reference sequence). The CDR3 nucleotides read TGTGCCAGTAGTGGGACAGCAAATCAGCCCCAGCATTTT. It encodes CASSGTANQPQHF.

The V and J genes are TRBV9 and TRBJ2-1; 10 positions agree with TRBD2. Germline CDR1 SGDLS, CDR2 YYNGEE. The CDR3 totals 15 residues. V dropped 3 bases and J dropped 8; count of bases not matched to a gene: 8. The CDR3 reads CASSGGLAVSHEQFF. CDR3 in DNA: TGTGCCAGCAGCGGAGGACTAGCGGTATCTCATGAGCAGTTCTTC.

Details on this clone: The sample carries other DNA sequences with the same CDR3. The chain is built from TRBV7-9 and TRBJ1-1; D unclear. Germline V CDR1 and CDR2: SEHNR, FQNEAQ (reference sequence). V was trimmed by 1 base and J by 0 bases, leaving 9 bases between them. The CDR3 has 15 amino acids. CDR3 nucleotides: TGTGCCAGCAGCTTAGGGTGGGGAGTGAACACTGAAGCTTTCTTT. Its translation is CASSLGWGVNTEAFF. The entire variable domain, with the rest obtained from reference TRBV7-9 and TRBJ1-1, is as follows: DTGVSQNPRHKITKRGQNVTFRCDPISEHNRLYWYRQTLGQGPEFLTYFQNEAQLEKSRLLSDRFSAERPKGSFSTLEIQRTEQGDSAMYLCASSLGWGVNTEAFFGQGTRLTVV.

The chain uses TRBV5-6 and TRBJ2-7; TRBD1 aligns across 10 bases. This CDR3 contains 13 residues. V was pared by 6 bases and J by 5 bases, with 5 bases of the junction left unmatched. Germline CDR1 SGHDT, CDR2 YYEEEE. The DNA for the CDR3 is TGTGCCAGCACAGGGACAGGGGTCCACGAGCAGTACTTC. This encodes CASTGTGVHEQYF. Combining the CDR3 with reference TRBV5-6 and TRBJ2-7 gives the whole variable domain DAGVTQSPTHLIKTRGQQVTLRCSPKSGHDTVSWYQQALGQGPQFIFQYYEEEERQRGNFPDRFSGHQFPNYSSELNVNALLLGDSALYLCASTGTGVHEQYFGPGTRLTVT.

The chain links TRBV7-2 to TRBJ2-7; 10 bases align to TRBD2. The length of the CDR3 is 14 residues. Trimming at V came to 7 bases and at J to 3 bases, leaving 6 bases not matched to a gene. CDR1 and CDR2 (germline): SGHTA, FQGNSA. CDR3 residues: CASTNSGGFYEQYF. In DNA form, the CDR3 reads TGTGCCAGCACAAATAGCGGGGGGTTCTACGAGCAGTACTTC.